The sequence of this T cell receptor (beta chain) was determined in a study of shared clonotypes between healthy human individuals (dated by TCRdb to the early 2020s). Regarding the complete study: The cohort comprised a couple of women and three men aged 18 to 49 years. For each donor, CD4 naive and CD4 memory were each run on three plates, CD8 naive on two plates, and CD8 memory on one plate. To estimate repertoire size and how much clonotypes are shared between individuals, the study performed deep sequencing of blood TCR repertoires from 4 to 6 healthy adults. To increase sequencing depth and limit assay-specific biases, TCR repertoire library preparation and sequencing were carried out by different laboratories using diverse techniques. Leukapheresis yielded between about 0.9 and 9 billion PBMCs per donor.

TCR CDR3 regions were amplified from genomic DNA by multiplex PCR using the deep immunoSEQ assay. Genomic DNA extracted from each cell subset was distributed evenly over all wells of several immunoSEQ 96-well plates, and each plate served as one replicate. For sorted subsets, around 200 ng genomic DNA, equal to about 30,000 T cell genomes, was loaded into each replicate PCR. Purified libraries were measured with a Qubit 3.0 fluorometer, size-checked on a Bioanalyzer 2100, and measured again with the KAPA Library Quantification kit. Each immunoSEQ 96-well plate was sequenced on its own single-read 150-cycle Illumina NextSeq 550 flow cell. On the study's bioinformatics: The immunoSEQ output contained only junctional sequences without quality scores, so filtering could not match that applied to full-length reads. Sequences were annotated with PyIR, a Python wrapper for IgBLAST v1.9, and V/J genes and CDR3 were assigned using IMGT germline references. Reads were filtered out if the reads had weak V/J assignments (E-value above 1e-6), no CDR3, stop codons, out-of-frame junctions, or ambiguous translated residues. V3J clonotypes were defined by identical inferred V gene, J gene, and CDR3 amino acid sequence. The percentage overlap between two repertoires was calculated by dividing the number of shared unique clonotypes by the size of the smaller repertoire. Three approaches were used to assess repertoire richness: RTK rarefaction, the Chao1 estimator, and Recon v2.1 estimates of unobserved clonotypes. For all TCRbeta clonotypes obtained by the gDNA method from several donors, generation probabilities were computed with OLGA. TCRdb retrieved this table from immuneACCESS and kept in-frame rearrangements only. Not all clones are present; in checked studies, unresolved V genes account for under half, and no reason is known for the remainder. V and J calls and clone size are those listed in that table; D and trimming were worked out from the DNA. This sample has about 1.1 million clones in its table, and approximately 80% of those were observed once. Roughly 0.55% of the sample belongs to the ten largest clones.

On this clone itself: Its antigen remains unidentified. No base quality values were provided; no much bigger clone lies one nucleotide off.

The CDR3, cysteine through phenylalanine, is 17 amino acids long. Just CDR3 DNA is preserved here, 51 bases in frame from base 1. V lost 2 bases and J lost 3 bases; the stretch between them is 17 bases long. Based on the germline V gene, the CDR1 and CDR2 sequences are SGHTA and FQGNSA. Summary of the overall study and its limitations: Rarefaction of sorted-subset datasets indicated incomplete sequencing despite the large sequencing depth. The genetic and exposure-history diversity represented was limited by the small number of donors. Sampling was limited to blood, and TCR repertoires in tissue likely differ from TCR repertoires in blood. Estimated clonotype richness was generally larger for naive than for memory subsets. Based on pairwise subsampling, the degree of clonotype sharing among donors was expected to be affected by sequencing depth. Across four donors, roughly 5.1% of naive CD4, 3% to 4% of naive CD8, around 2.5% of memory CD4, and approximately 0.4% of memory CD8 clonotypes were shared. Compared with non-shared clonotypes, the clonotypes found in all four sorted-subset donors had higher generation probabilities.

The donors were healthy, HIV-negative adults who had no recently reported acute infections or vaccinations. Every donor was a Caucasian adult living in Nashville, Tennessee, USA. CD4+ T cells were enriched by magnetic negative selection; naive cells were then positively selected on CD45RA, and the negative fraction formed the memory subset. After blood collection by leukapheresis, PBMCs were isolated using Ficoll-Histopaque density gradient centrifugation and then cryopreserved in the vapor phase of liquid nitrogen. Analytical flow cytometry was used to check the purity and quantity of each magnetically sorted T cell population. Genomic DNA was isolated from every sorted fraction and measured by UV absorbance on a Nanodrop 2000c.

The chain uses TRBV7-2 and TRBJ1-5; a tentative D call is TRBD1 (5 bases match). This sequence was found in a man aged 18 to 30 in good health. Some clones in this sample may be carry-over from other donors' samples. Sequencing was carried out using memory CD4+ T cells from PBMCs. In light of the paper, this sample's cell subset or site label describes: CD45RA-negative fraction. The CDR3 region reads CASSLFGGGVANQPQHF. The base sequence is TGTGCCAGCAGCTTATTTGGGGGAGGGGTGGCCAATCAGCCCCAGCATTTT. Where the CDR3 stops, the reference TRBV7-2 and TRBJ1-5 genes take over; the full variable domain is GAGVSQSPSNKVTEKGKDVELRCDPISGHTALYWYRQSLGQGLEFLIYFQGNSAPDKSGLPSDRFSAERTGGSVSTLTIQRTQQEDSAVYLCASSLFGGGVANQPQHFGDGTRLSIL.